The clone carrying this TCR beta chain occurred many times. Its cognate antigen is unknown. Germline trimming cut 8 bases from V and 2 bases from J; bases unmatched to any gene: 5. CDR3 length: 13 amino acids. The germline V gene has CDR1 SEHNR and CDR2 FQNEAQ (reference sequence). The data belong to a study of T cells in Graves' hyperthyroidism and ophthalmopathy. Study in general: Peripheral blood was acquired at first diagnosis, ahead of any therapy whatsoever. Overall study findings and caveats: Blood also held most thyroid clonotypes expanded beyond 0.001.

Using RNA transcripts as the source, TCR beta CDR3 regions were amplified. First-round RT-PCR with HTBI primers amplified the TCR CDR3 region. From the multiplex PCR reads, TCRdb called clonotypes with MiXCR, one entry per CDR3 protein. The table has a few hundred thousand distinct CDR3 sequences, 15% to 17% seen once. The sample consisted of blood. The origin of this receptor is a woman aged 25 to 39 with Graves' hyperthyroidism. The chain has TRBV7-9 and TRBJ2-7, with 8 nucleotides matching TRBD1. The CDR3 here is CASCGQGPYEQYF. CDR3 DNA sequence: TGTGCCAGCTGTGGACAGGGACCCTACGAGCAGTACTTC.